A single T cell receptor (beta chain) is shown here with its context. This receptor's antigen is unknown. It has no much larger one-base neighbor in the sample; base qualities were not kept. This record belongs to a study of early T cells in non-severe SARS-CoV-2 infection (dated by TCRdb to the early 2020s). About the study as a whole: Because TCR sequencing relied on bulk RNA taken from unsorted whole blood, pairing of alpha and beta chains was not possible. Overall study outcomes, separate from this receptor: VDJdb matching was skewed toward anti-spike CD8 responses and likely underestimated virus-specific expansions, missing private and CD4 specificities.

The study was a case-control design nested within a healthcare worker cohort in London, UK, with weekly nasopharyngeal swab PCR tests and blood sampling. Healthcare workers were enrolled in the week of the UK lockdown, from 23 to 31 March 2020, and were followed every week for up to roughly 16 weeks. From cysteine to phenylalanine, the CDR3 is 17 amino acids long. Only the CDR3 part of the read is kept: 51 bases, read in frame from the first base. The germline V gene (reference sequence) supplies CDR1 SGHAT and CDR2 FQDESV. V is cut by 6 bases and J by 2 bases, and the space between the germline ends is 21 bases. Library preparation used 5' RACE. Sequencing took place on a NextSeq 500. Unique molecular identifiers were attached to individual cDNA molecules in the TCR library protocol so that sequencing error and PCR bias could be corrected. Sequencing covered both TCR alpha and beta chains, and within each sample the abundances of alpha and beta sequences were tightly co-correlated. The published analysis was carried out like this. Decombinator V4 was used to annotate the V gene, J gene and CDR3 of the TCR sequences. TCRs were defined as expanded if a significant change between any two time points was detected under a Poisson model with p below 0.0001. TCR abundances were normalised to the total number of TCRs sequenced per sample and expressed as counts per million. MAIT TCRs were defined by TRAV1-2 paired with TRAJ12, TRAJ20 or TRAJ33, and iNKT TCRs by TRAV10 paired with TRAJ18. VDJdb, accessed on 1 November 2021, was searched for TCRs annotated for CMV, EBV and SARS-CoV-2, and TCRs annotated for more than one antigen were excluded. TCRdb reworked the public reads: Q25 trimming with fastp, MiXCR clone assembly, productive beta chains retained. All rows with the same CDR3 protein become a single entry with the most common DNA and genes. TCRdb's processing, not the authors', yielded these V and J calls. This sample gives about 80,000 distinct CDR3 sequences in total; 5% of them show up just once. The ten top clones hold under 8% of the sample.

The sequence links TRBV11-1 to TRBJ2-3; possibly the D gene is TRBD1, per 6 matching bases. This TCR was sampled from an adult who was a healthcare worker with PCR-confirmed SARS-CoV-2 infection or an uninfected control (not recorded which). Sequenced material: whole blood, taken at baseline. The CDR3 region reads CASSYLPWTESTDTQYF. The nucleotide sequence is TGTGCCAGCAGTTATCTGCCCTGGACAGAATCCACAGATACGCAGTATTTT.